A selection of T cell receptor beta chains follows, all from one sample in a study of human T cells and chemical hapten exposure. TCRdb redid the calling of the RACE reads with MiXCR, one entry per CDR3 protein. The sample carries 280,000 or so distinct CDR3 sequences, roughly 8% recorded once. This material consisted of whole blood, taken in connection with sensitization to the hapten diphenylcyclopropenone (DPC). The receptor source for this set is a man between 18 and 35 years old with alopecia areata. Some clones in this sample may be carry-over from other donors' samples. CDR3s include the opening cysteine and the closing phenylalanine or tryptophan. The D gene is left open where the match is weak. A clone size is listed for some rows: how often the clone was seen (once, few, many), or a class if it is expanded.

TGTGCCAGCAGACCTTTTCCCCATTCACCGAACACTGAAGCTTTCTTT	CASRPFPHSPNTEAFF	NA	NA	TRBJ1-1	TRBV7-9
TGTGCCAGCAGCCGGGCGATAGAAGCGGGGGGCGGAGAGACCCAGTACTTC	CASSRAIEAGGGETQYF	NA	TRBD2	TRBJ2-5	TRBV7-2
TGTGCCAGCTCACCCACCCAGGGTAGTGACGAGCAGTACTTC	CASSPTQGSDEQYF	few	NA	TRBJ2-7	TRBV18
TGTGCCAGCAGCGTAGCCGGGGGGACCCGCACAGATACGCAGTATTTT	CASSVAGGTRTDTQYF	few	TRBD2	TRBJ2-3	TRBV9
TGTGCCAGCAGCCAAGCCACAGGGATGAACACTGAAGCTTTCTTT	CASSQATGMNTEAFF	many	NA	TRBJ1-1	TRBV4-2
TGCGCCAGCATCCATAGTCGGCAGGGGATTACCTACGAGCAGTACTTC	CASIHSRQGITYEQYF	NA	NA	TRBJ2-7	TRBV10-2
TGCGCCAGCAGCCGAAAAGGACGGATCGGTAGCACAGATACGCAGTATTTT	CASSRKGRIGSTDTQYF	NA	NA	TRBJ2-3	TRBV4-3
TGTGCCAGCAGCCTATATGGGGATCAGCCCCAGCATTTT	CASSLYGDQPQHF	few	NA	TRBJ1-5	TRBV9
TGTGCCAGCAGATTGGAAAGGGGGGGCACGGATACGCAGTATTTT	CASRLERGGTDTQYF	few	NA	TRBJ2-3	TRBV12-3/TRBV12-4
TGTGCCAGCAGCGTAGGCGGATGGGGCTACGAGCAGTACTTC	CASSVGGWGYEQYF	many	NA	TRBJ2-7	TRBV9
TGTGCCAGCAGCCCGGCCGGGGACAGGGATGGAGTAGGAGCTTTCTTT	CASSPAGDRDGVGAFF	few	TRBD1	TRBJ1-1	TRBV3-1
TGCAGCGTAGACGGACCGGGACAGGGGAACTATGGCTACACCTTC	CSVDGPGQGNYGYTF	NA	TRBD1	TRBJ1-2	TRBV29-1
TGTGCCAGCAGCTTCGAACACAGGAACACTGAAGCTTTCTTT	CASSFEHRNTEAFF	NA	NA	TRBJ1-1	TRBV7-9
TGCGCCAGCAGGGGGGCTAGCAATCAGCCCCAGCATTTT	CASRGASNQPQHF	NA	NA	TRBJ1-5	TRBV5-1
TGCGCCAGCAGCGCGAGACAGGTACTCATGAACACTGAAGCTTTCTTT	CASSARQVLMNTEAFF	NA	NA	TRBJ1-1	TRBV5-1
TGTGCCACCAGTGACTCCCGGACCCGGTACAATGAGCAGTTCTTC	CATSDSRTRYNEQFF	few	NA	TRBJ2-1	TRBV24-1
TGTGCCAGCAGCTTAGCTTCAGGGCGAAGCTCCTACAATGAGCAGTTCTTC	CASSLASGRSSYNEQFF	NA	NA	TRBJ2-1	TRBV7-9
TGTGCCAGCAGTTTAGGGTCCAGCAGCTACGAGCAGTACTTC	CASSLGSSSYEQYF	NA	NA	TRBJ2-7	TRBV28
TGTGCCAGCAGCCTTTCTACGGGATCTGGGACGGCCTATTTGGCGCAGTACTTC	CASSLSTGSGTAYLAQYF	many	NA	TRBJ2-7	TRBV4-2
TGCAGCGTTGAAGGCGGACAGGGGGCACGAGAGCAGTACTTC	CSVEGGQGAREQYF	few	TRBD1	TRBJ2-7	TRBV29-1
TGCGCCAGCAGCCAAGCAAGAGGGGTTGACAATGAGCAGTTCTTC	CASSQARGVDNEQFF	few	NA	TRBJ2-1	TRBV4-3
TGTGCCAGCAGCTACGCCGGGAGGCAGAACACCGGGGAGCTGTTTTTT	CASSYAGRQNTGELFF	many	TRBD2	TRBJ2-2	TRBV7-2
TGTGCCAGCAGCTTATCCTTCGGGGGGACAGGGGGCTTTAATCAGCCCCAGCATTTT	CASSLSFGGTGGFNQPQHF	many	TRBD1	TRBJ1-5	TRBV7-8
TGTGCCAGCAGTTCAGCCGGGACAGGGGGCGGCTACACCTTC	CASSSAGTGGGYTF	few	TRBD1	TRBJ1-2	TRBV12-3/TRBV12-4
TGCGCCAGCAGCTTGCAGCCAGAAGCCAGTGGGACCTTC	CASSLQPEASGTF	many	NA	TRBJ2-7	TRBV5-1
TGTGCCAGCAGTTACTCGGGAGGGGGCACCATATATTTT	CASSYSGGGTIYF	few	NA	TRBJ1-3	TRBV6-5
TGTGCCAGCAGCGTCCAGGGGTCCGCGGGAGAGACCCAGTACTTC	CASSVQGSAGETQYF	NA	NA	TRBJ2-5	TRBV9
TGTGCCAGCAGTTACTGGACAGGGAACCAGCCCCAGCATTTT	CASSYWTGNQPQHF	few	TRBD1	TRBJ1-5	TRBV6-6
TGTGCCAGCAGTCTACCTACTGGGTCAGATACGCAGTATTTT	CASSLPTGSDTQYF	few	NA	TRBJ2-3	TRBV2
TGTGCCAGCAGCTGGACTCTGGAGACCCAGTACTTC	CASSWTLETQYF	NA	NA	TRBJ2-5	TRBV7-9
TGCAGCGTTTCAGGGAACTACGAGCAGTACTTC	CSVSGNYEQYF	many	NA	TRBJ2-7	TRBV29-1
TGTGCCAGCAGTGAAACCCGGCCGGACAAGTGGCATTCACCCCTCCACTTT	CASSETRPDKWHSPLHF	NA	NA	TRBJ1-6	TRBV2
TGCGCCAGCAGCTTGGATCGGGTTGATAATTCACCCCTCCACTTT	CASSLDRVDNSPLHF	few	NA	TRBJ1-6	TRBV5-1
TGCAGCGTTAGGACAGGGGAAGGGGCCAACGTCCTGACTTTC	CSVRTGEGANVLTF	NA	TRBD1	TRBJ2-6	TRBV29-1
TGTGCCAGCAGTTACTGGACAGGGGTAAACACTGAAGCTTTCTTT	CASSYWTGVNTEAFF	NA	TRBD1	TRBJ1-1	TRBV6-5
TGCAGCGTTGGGGGAGTTGACCAAGAGACCCAGTACTTC	CSVGGVDQETQYF	NA	NA	TRBJ2-5	TRBV29-1
TGCAGTGCTAGAGATGTGGGACATAACTACGAGCAGTACTTC	CSARDVGHNYEQYF	many	NA	TRBJ2-7	TRBV20-1
TGTGCCAGTCTACTCAGCCAGAACACCGGGGAGCTGTTTTTT	CASLLSQNTGELFF	few	NA	TRBJ2-2	TRBV28
TGCGCAGGAGAGGGAACGGATACGCAGTATTTT	CAGEGTDTQYF	few	NA	TRBJ2-3	TRBV20-1
TGCGCCAGCAGCCAGCAAAGAGACGAAGGGGCCCAGTACTTC	CASSQQRDEGAQYF	NA	NA	TRBJ2-5	TRBV4-1
TGCAGCCCTAAGGGGGCTGCTTTCAATGAGCAGTTCTTC	CSPKGAAFNEQFF	many	TRBD1	TRBJ2-1	TRBV20-1
TGCAGCGCCCGGACAGGGCTGACTGAAGCTTTCTTT	CSARTGLTEAFF	many	TRBD1	TRBJ1-1	TRBV29-1
TGTGCCGGAACAGGGAAGACGGGTACAATTCGCAATCAGCCCCAGCATTTT	CAGTGKTGTIRNQPQHF	NA	NA	TRBJ1-5	TRBV18
TGTGCCAGCAGTTATCGTCAGGGCGGGACCCAAGCTTTCTTT	CASSYRQGGTQAFF	few	NA	TRBJ1-1	TRBV6-5
TGCGCCAGCAGCCCGTCGACAGGGGACCGAGAAGAGACCCAGTACTTC	CASSPSTGDREETQYF	few	TRBD1	TRBJ2-5	TRBV5-1
TGTGCCAGCAGCTTAAAGACAGGGTTTGATTCACCCCTCCACTTT	CASSLKTGFDSPLHF	many	TRBD1	TRBJ1-6	TRBV7-9
TGCAGCGTTGAACCCCCGCGGGGGTCCCTTATATACAATGAGCAGTTCTTC	CSVEPPRGSLIYNEQFF	NA	TRBD2	TRBJ2-1	TRBV29-1
TGCAGTGCTAGAGTCGGCCCTTATTTTGACAATGAGCAGTTCTTC	CSARVGPYFDNEQFF	NA	NA	TRBJ2-1	TRBV20-1
TGTGCCAGCAGTCCGACTCAGATCCCAGATACGCAGTATTTT	CASSPTQIPDTQYF	NA	NA	TRBJ2-3	TRBV28
TGTGCCAGCACTCCATTGAGCGGGGGACCAGATACGCAGTATTTT	CASTPLSGGPDTQYF	NA	TRBD2	TRBJ2-3	TRBV9
TGTGCCATCAGCCCTGACAGGGCGGCCTTTGAGACCCAGTACTTC	CAISPDRAAFETQYF	many	TRBD1	TRBJ2-5	TRBV10-3
TGTGCCAGCAGCTTAGTCGGCGCAACAGATACGCAGTATTTT	CASSLVGATDTQYF	few	NA	TRBJ2-3	TRBV7-9
TGTGCCAGCAGTTACTCGACTAATCCGTGGCGGTCCTACACCTTC	CASSYSTNPWRSYTF	few	NA	TRBJ1-2	TRBV6-5
TGTGCCAGCAGCTTAGGATCGGCGACAGGGTCGACTTGGTACGAGCAGTACTTC	CASSLGSATGSTWYEQYF	NA	TRBD1	TRBJ2-7	TRBV5-6
TGCAGTGCTAGAGATTTTGGGGCAGGGAGGCACGAGCAGTACTTC	CSARDFGAGRHEQYF	NA	NA	TRBJ2-7	TRBV20-1